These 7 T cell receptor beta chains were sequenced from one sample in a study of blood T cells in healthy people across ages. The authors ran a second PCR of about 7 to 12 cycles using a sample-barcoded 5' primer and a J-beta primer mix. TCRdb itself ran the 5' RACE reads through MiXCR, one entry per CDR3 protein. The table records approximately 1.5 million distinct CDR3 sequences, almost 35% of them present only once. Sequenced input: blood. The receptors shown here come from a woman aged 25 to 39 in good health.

CDR3 residues: CASNLSPTYNEQFF. For the CDR3, the DNA is TGTGCCAGCAACCTCTCCCCGACCTACAATGAGCAGTTCTTC. The chain recombines TRBV28 with TRBJ2-1; D is ambiguous. Deletions cut 7 bases from V and 2 bases from J, with 12 bases between. Germline lookup yields CDR1 MDHEN and CDR2 SYDVKM. CDR3 length: 14 amino acids.

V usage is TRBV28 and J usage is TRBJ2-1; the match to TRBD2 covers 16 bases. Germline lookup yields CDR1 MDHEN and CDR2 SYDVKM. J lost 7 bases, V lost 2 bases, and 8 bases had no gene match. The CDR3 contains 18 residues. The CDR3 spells CASSLMGLAGGLGNEQFF. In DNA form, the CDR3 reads TGTGCCAGCAGTTTAATGGGACTAGCGGGAGGGCTAGGGAATGAGCAGTTCTTC.

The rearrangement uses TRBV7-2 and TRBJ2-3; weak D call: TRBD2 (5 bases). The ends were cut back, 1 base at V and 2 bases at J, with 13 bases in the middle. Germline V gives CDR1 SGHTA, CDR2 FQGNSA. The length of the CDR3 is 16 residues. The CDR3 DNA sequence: TGTGCCAGCAGCTTAGTGGGGAGAAGGACCACAGATACGCAGTATTTT. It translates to CASSLVGRRTTDTQYF.

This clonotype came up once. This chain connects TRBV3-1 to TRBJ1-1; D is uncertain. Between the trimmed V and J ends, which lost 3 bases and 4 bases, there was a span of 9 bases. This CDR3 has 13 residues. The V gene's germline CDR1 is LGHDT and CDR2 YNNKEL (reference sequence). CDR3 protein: CASSQAGITEAFF. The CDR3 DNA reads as TGTGCCAGCAGCCAGGCCGGAATCACTGAAGCTTTCTTT.

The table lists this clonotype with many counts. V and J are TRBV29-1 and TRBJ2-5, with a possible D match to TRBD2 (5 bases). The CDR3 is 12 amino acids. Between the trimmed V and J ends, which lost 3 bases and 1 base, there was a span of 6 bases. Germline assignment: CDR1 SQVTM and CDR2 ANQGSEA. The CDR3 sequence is CSVDGVQETQYF. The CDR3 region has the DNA TGCAGCGTTGACGGGGTCCAAGAGACCCAGTACTTC. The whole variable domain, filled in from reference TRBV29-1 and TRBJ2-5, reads SAVISQKPSRDICQRGTSLTIQCQVDSQVTMMFWYRQQPGQSLTLIATANQGSEATYESGFVIDKFPISRPNLTFSTLTVSNMSPEDSSIYLCSVDGVQETQYFGPGTRLLVL.

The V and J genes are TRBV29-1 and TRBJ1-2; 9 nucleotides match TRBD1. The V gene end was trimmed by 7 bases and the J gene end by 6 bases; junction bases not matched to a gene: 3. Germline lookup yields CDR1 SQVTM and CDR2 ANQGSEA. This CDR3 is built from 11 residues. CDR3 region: CSDRGQDGYTF. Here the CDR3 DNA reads TGCAGCGACAGGGGGCAGGATGGCTACACCTTC. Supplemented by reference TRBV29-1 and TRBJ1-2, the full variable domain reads SAVISQKPSRDICQRGTSLTIQCQVDSQVTMMFWYRQQPGQSLTLIATANQGSEATYESGFVIDKFPISRPNLTFSTLTVSNMSPEDSSIYLCSDRGQDGYTFGSGTRLTVV.

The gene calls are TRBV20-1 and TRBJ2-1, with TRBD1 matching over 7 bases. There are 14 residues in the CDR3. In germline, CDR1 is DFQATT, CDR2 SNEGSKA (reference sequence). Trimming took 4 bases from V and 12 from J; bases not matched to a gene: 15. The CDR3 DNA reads TGCAGTGCTACATACAGGGGCCGGGGTCATGGGCAGTTCTTC. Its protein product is CSATYRGRGHGQFF.